A single sample gave rise to the 25 T cell receptor beta chains below, sequenced in a study of tumor-infiltrating lymphocytes in primary liver carcinoma. RNA and DNA were co-extracted from around 18-30 mg of unsorted bulk tissue. From around 530 ng of total RNA, TCR beta-specific cDNA was reverse-transcribed using a constant-region primer. ARM-PCR was slightly modified, and three nested multiplex PCR rounds with it gave rise to the TCR beta libraries. The study ran its first two PCR rounds for roughly 11 cycles each, using TRBV1-TRBV30 forward primers and a C-beta reverse primer. A single record per CDR3 protein comes from TCRdb applying MiXCR to the multiplex PCR reads. Of 90,000 to 150,000 distinct CDR3 sequences in the sample, 55% to 75% were seen once. The sample consisted of liver tumor tissue from sampling region 1. Subset in this sample: tumor region T1, superior pole. These receptors were taken from a woman aged 55-75 years with primary liver carcinoma and hepatitis B virus infection.

The rearrangement links TRBV7-3 to TRBJ2-3, with 7 positions matching TRBD1. With V trimmed by 5 bases and J by 9 bases, 5 bases remained unmatched. This CDR3 spans 12 amino acids. CDR1 is SGHTA, CDR2 FQGTGA, per germline. The DNA of the CDR3 is TGTGCCAGCAGCATTACAGGGGCGACGCAGTATTTT. This codes for CASSITGATQYF.

This clonotype is judged medium-sized. The chain combines TRBV11-2 with TRBJ2-1, with D maybe TRBD1 (6 bases). The V and J ends lost 1 base and 0 bases respectively, with 10 bases between them. The germline V gene encodes CDR1 SGHAT and CDR2 FQNNGV. The CDR3 is 16 amino acids. The DNA for the CDR3 is TGTGCCAGCAGCTTAGTAACAGGGAGCTCCTACAATGAGCAGTTCTTC. Translating it yields CASSLVTGSSYNEQFF.

As to this clonotype: A read error is possible here, since a much larger clone lies one base away. The chain is built from TRBV6-6 and TRBJ1-5; 10 nucleotides agree with TRBD1. The CDR3 covers 16 residues. The germline V gene encodes CDR1 MNHNY and CDR2 SVGAGI (reference sequence). CDR3 sequence (DNA): TGTGCCAGCAGTATACGACAGGGGGCCTTCAATCAGCCCCAGCAATTT. This translates into CASSIRQGAFNQPQQF.

V and J are TRBV4-2 and TRBJ2-5, with 10 bases matching TRBD2. Per germline, CDR1 LGHNA and CDR2 YNFKEQ. CDR3 size: 16 residues. J lost 5 bases, V lost 4 bases, and 10 bases had no gene match. CDR3 amino acids: CASSRDLTSGNETQYF. DNA for the CDR3: TGTGCCAGCAGCCGAGATTTAACTAGCGGGAATGAGACCCAGTACTTC.

Note on this clonotype: One end of the junction varies from germline; a read error may be responsible. The chain joins TRBV11-2 to TRBJ1-5, with 8 nucleotides matching TRBD1. This CDR3 has 15 amino acids. CDR1 is SGHAT and CDR2 is FQNNGV in the germline V gene. CDR3 protein: CASSLTGAPNRPQHF. CDR3 nucleotides: TGTGCCAGCAGCTTGACAGGGGCCCCTAATCGGCCCCAGCATTTT. Looking up the rest from reference TRBV11-2 and TRBJ1-5 gives the full variable domain: EAGVAQSPRYKIIEKRQSVAFWCNPISGHATLYWYQQILGQGPKLLIQFQNNGVVDDSQLPKDRFSAERLKGVDSTLKIQPAKLEDSAVYLCASSLTGAPNRPQHFGDGTRLSIL.

This clonotype was picked up many times. The rearrangement links TRBV5-1 to TRBJ1-1; no clear D gene. This CDR3 has 13 amino acids. Germline values: CDR1 SGHRS, CDR2 YFSETQ. V shed 0 bases and J shed 4 bases, with 7 bases lying between them. CDR3 amino acids: CASSLDRATEAFF. For the CDR3, the DNA is TGCGCCAGCAGCTTGGATAGGGCCACTGAAGCTTTCTTT.

The J gene is TRBJ1-3, the V gene TRBV4-1; D is ambiguous. V was trimmed by 2 bases and J by 4 bases, leaving 6 bases between them. The CDR3 is 13 residues long. Looked up from germline, CDR1 is MGHRA and CDR2 is YSYEKL. Written as DNA, the CDR3 is TGCGCCAGCAGCCAAACCATGGGAAACACCATATATTTT. As protein: CASSQTMGNTIYF.

As concerns this clonotype: One end of the junction does not line up with germline, which may come from a read error. V gene TRBV29-1 combines with J gene TRBJ2-7; possible D gene TRBD1, 5 bases. The CDR3 is 15 residues long. Germline V gene data show CDR1 as SQVTM and CDR2 as ANQGSEA. The CDR3 protein is CSVREGVSSSYEEYF. Here the CDR3 DNA reads TGCAGCGTTAGAGAAGGGGTTTCGAGCTCCTACGAGGAGTACTTC.

Details on this clonotype: A read error may produce the germline difference seen at one junction end. The chain employs TRBV12-3 or TRBV12-4 and TRBJ2-7; 7 bases align to TRBD2. This CDR3 is 15 amino acids long. CDR3 loop: CASSLETGGPYGQYF. In DNA, the CDR3 is TGTGCCAGCAGTTTAGAAACGGGAGGTCCCTACGGGCAGTATTTC.

A word on this clonotype: This clone may be a read error of a much larger clone one base away. V gene TRBV12-3 or TRBV12-4 combines with J gene TRBJ1-1, with 9 bases fitting TRBD1. V lost 7 bases, J lost 5 bases, and 8 bases stayed unmatched. This CDR3 has 14 residues. CDR3 residues: CASILDRGVTEAFF. Written as DNA, the CDR3 is TGTGCCAGCATCCTGGACAGGGGTGTTACTGAAGCTTTCTTT.

This clonotype was picked up a small number of times. The CDR3 sequence: CASSLSPRVSTDTQYF. The DNA of the CDR3 is TGTGCCAGCAGCTTGAGTCCCAGGGTTAGCACAGATACGCAGTATTTT. The gene calls are TRBV5-5 and TRBJ2-3; a weak D match, TRBD1 (5 bases). The CDR3 is 16 amino acids. Trimming took 1 base from V and 0 from J, leaving 12 bases between them. CDR1 and CDR2 (germline): SGHKS, YYEKEE (reference sequence).

This clonotype has ten or more counts. CDR3 sequence: CASRPGLAGTGELFF. The DNA of the CDR3 is TGTGCCAGCAGACCCGGACTAGCTGGGACCGGGGAGCTGTTTTTT. The chain uses TRBV7-9 and TRBJ2-2; 8 nucleotides match TRBD2. The CDR3 loop spans 15 amino acids. Per the germline V gene, CDR1 is SEHNR and CDR2 is FQNEAQ (reference sequence). The V and J ends lost 6 bases and 5 bases, in that order; junction bases with no gene match: 8.

This clonotype has ten or more counts. One end of the junction fails to match germline, which may point to a read error. The rearrangement joins TRBV5-6 to TRBJ1-2; D is uncertain. Germline V CDR1 and CDR2: SGHDT, YYEEEE. This CDR3 is built from 13 residues. CDR3 region: CAGSSRPNYGYTF. In nucleotides, the CDR3 is TGTGCCGGCAGCTCGAGGCCTAACTATGGCTACACCTTC.

Concerning this clonotype itself: At one end, the junction sequence differs from germline, possibly due to a read error. The chain couples TRBV11-3 to TRBJ2-1, with D perhaps matching TRBD1 (5 bases). Germline CDR1 SGHNT, CDR2 YENEEA. CDR3 length: 15 amino acids. The CDR3 reads CASSLVTGGYNEQFF. In DNA form, the CDR3 reads TGTGCCAGCAGCTTAGTAACAGGTGGCTACAACGAGCAGTTCTTC. The full variable domain, its missing parts supplied by reference TRBV11-3 and TRBJ2-1, is EAGVVQSPRYKIIEKKQPVAFWCNPISGHNTLYWYLQNLGQGPELLIRYENEEAVDDSQLPKDRFSAERLKGVDSTLKIQPAELGDSAVYLCASSLVTGGYNEQFFGPGTRLTVL.

A single count supports this clonotype. Mismatch with germline at one junction end may stem from a read error. The chain combines TRBV11-3 with TRBJ2-7, with 8 bases fitting TRBD2. This CDR3 has 15 amino acids. Germline assignment: CDR1 SGHNT and CDR2 YENEEA. The DNA for the CDR3 is TGTGCCAGCAGGCCCTCCGGGACTAGTGGTGGCGAGCATTACTTC. This codes for CASRPSGTSGGEHYF.

The chain recombines TRBV11-2 with TRBJ2-5; 7 positions match TRBD1. The J call may be wrong; the DNA end is better matched by TRBJ2-1. The CDR3 is made up of 15 amino acids. Germline loops: CDR1 SGHAT, CDR2 FQNNGV. The CDR3 bases are TGTGCCAGCAGCCTCAACACAGGGGTTCAAGAGACCCAGTTCTTC. Protein: CASSLNTGVQETQFF.

The gene calls are TRBV10-3 and TRBJ2-1, with 15 positions matching TRBD2. The CDR3 sequence is 17 residues long. V lost 8 bases, J lost 7 bases, and 12 bases stayed unmatched. The germline V gene encodes CDR1 ENHRY and CDR2 SYGVKD. CDR3 bases: TGTGCCATCGGTGGGACTAGCGGGAGGTTAAAAGGGAATGAGCAGTTCTTC. Its protein product is CAIGGTSGRLKGNEQFF.

There are many counts of this clonotype. The rearrangement links TRBV4-1 to TRBJ2-5; D is perhaps TRBD2 (5 bases). The germline V gene encodes CDR1 MGHRA and CDR2 YSYEKL. This CDR3 region has 15 residues. Trimming removed 2 bases from V and 2 bases from J, with 12 bases in between. CDR3 region: CASSQPSYGQETQYF. CDR3 in DNA: TGCGCCAGCAGCCAACCTAGCTACGGACAAGAGACCCAGTACTTC.

This clonotype was counted a single time. No conserved phenylalanine or tryptophan ends this CDR3, so it is likely a read error. V is TRBV12-5 and J is TRBJ2-5; possibly TRBD2 for D (5 bases). V was cut by 5 bases and J by 5 bases, with 18 bases left in between. The CDR3 is 15 residues long. Germline V CDR1 and CDR2: LGHNT, FRNRAP. The CDR3 here is CASGTSGSPGETQYL. Here the CDR3 DNA reads TGTGCTAGTGGTACCTCGGGCAGTCCGGGGGAGACCCAGTACCTC.

A word on this clonotype: Being one base from a much bigger clone, this may be a read error. The rearrangement uses TRBV6-5 and TRBJ1-1, with TRBD1 as a possible D gene (5 bases). Germline-derived CDR1 and CDR2 are MNHEY and SVGAGI. This CDR3 is built from 15 residues. V was trimmed by 0 bases and J by 3 bases, leaving 11 bases between them. This CDR3 reads CASSYSRGQDTEAFF. DNA for the CDR3: TGTGCCAGCAGTTACTCGAGGGGTCAAGACACTGAAGCTTTCTTT.

The chain joins TRBV6-5 to TRBJ2-7, with 9 bases fitting TRBD1. CDR3 length: 14 amino acids. The germline V gene has CDR1 MNHEY and CDR2 SVGAGI. The CDR3 nucleotides read TGTGCTAGTATTCCGGGACAGGGTTCGAACGAGCAGTACTTC. Amino acids: CASIPGQGSNEQYF.

In regard to this clonotype: Relative to the germline gene, one junction end is altered; a read error may explain this. The CDR3 DNA reads as TGTGCCAACAGCTACGGAACTAGCGGAGGATACAATGAACAGTTCTTC. Translation gives CANSYGTSGGYNEQFF. The rearrangement uses TRBV11-2 and TRBJ2-1; 8 bases fit TRBD2. The CDR3 runs to 16 residues. Germline assignment: CDR1 SGHAT and CDR2 FQNNGV.

CDR3 DNA: TGTGCCAGCAGCCCGCGCCACATTTCGGGACTAGCAGCCTACGGTGAGCAGTTCTTC. Its translation is CASSPRHISGLAAYGEQFF. V is TRBV11-2 and J is TRBJ2-1, with TRBD2 identical over 9 bases. This CDR3 is built from 19 residues. Germline-derived CDR1 and CDR2 are SGHAT and FQNNGV. V dropped 5 bases and J dropped 9; count of bases not matched to a gene: 23.

This clonotype was counted between two and nine times. At one of its ends the junction is not consistent with the germline gene, which may arise from a read error. The chain recombines TRBV24-1 with TRBJ2-1; the match to TRBD2 covers 8 bases. This CDR3 has 14 residues. Germline loops: CDR1 KGHDR, CDR2 SFDVKD. CDR3 DNA sequence: TGTGCCACTAGCGGGGAATCCCCCTACAGTGAGCAGTTCTTC. This codes for CATSGESPYSEQFF.

Points on this clonotype: At one boundary the junction diverges from the germline segment, which might be a read error. This chain's CDR3 is CTSSQKQMTGGGNTIYF. The DNA of the CDR3 is TGCACCAGCAGCCAAAAACAAATGACAGGGGGTGGAAACACCATATATTTT. The V and J genes are TRBV4-1 and TRBJ1-3; 9 bases fit TRBD1. The CDR3 loop spans 17 amino acids. Germline V gene data show CDR1 as MGHRA and CDR2 as YSYEKL.